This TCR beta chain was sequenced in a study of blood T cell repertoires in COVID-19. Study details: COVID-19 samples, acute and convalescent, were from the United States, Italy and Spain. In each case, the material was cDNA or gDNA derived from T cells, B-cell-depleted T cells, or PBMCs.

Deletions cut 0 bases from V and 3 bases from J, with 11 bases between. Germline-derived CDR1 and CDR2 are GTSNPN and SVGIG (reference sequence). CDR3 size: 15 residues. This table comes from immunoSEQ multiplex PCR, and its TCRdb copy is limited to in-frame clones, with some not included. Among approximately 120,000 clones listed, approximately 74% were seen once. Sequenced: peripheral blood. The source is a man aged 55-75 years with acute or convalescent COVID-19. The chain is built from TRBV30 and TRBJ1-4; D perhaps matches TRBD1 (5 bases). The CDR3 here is CAWSVQQAPNEKLFF. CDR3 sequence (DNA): TGTGCCTGGAGTGTACAACAGGCCCCTAATGAAAAACTGTTTTTT.